This T cell receptor (beta chain) comes out of a study of OX40 agonist ivuxolimab in advanced cancers. Study-wide background: Patients treated during dose escalation were battling hepatocellular carcinoma, melanoma, renal cell or head and neck cancer.

Turning to this clone: Its specificity is not known.

Study outcomes and limitations: At 0.1 to 3.0 mg/kg and by week 6, clonal expansion occurred in CD4+ and CD8+ blood T cells. The expanded peripheral T cells' antigen specificity was not determined. Partial responders dosed at 0.1-3.0 mg/kg displayed clonal expansion ranking among the lowest.

TCRdb's table, derived via immunoSEQ multiplex PCR, lists solely in-frame clones and lacks some. The sample shows fewer than 70,000 clones, roughly 84% of them seen only once. This receptor was identified in an adult with an advanced solid tumor such as melanoma, head and neck, liver or kidney cancer. The material sequenced was CD4+ or CD8+ T cells sorted from blood, taken in a trial of the OX40 agonist ivuxolimab.

CDR3 in amino acids: CAISESGAGTEAFF. The CDR3 nucleotides are TGTGCCATCAGTGAGTCCGGGGCGGGCACTGAAGCTTTCTTT. The V gene is TRBV10-3, the J gene TRBJ1-1; maybe TRBD1 (5 bases). Germline-derived CDR1 and CDR2 are ENHRY and SYGVKD. CDR3 length: 14 amino acids. With 0 bases removed from V and 4 bases from J, the gap between germline ends came to 9 bases.